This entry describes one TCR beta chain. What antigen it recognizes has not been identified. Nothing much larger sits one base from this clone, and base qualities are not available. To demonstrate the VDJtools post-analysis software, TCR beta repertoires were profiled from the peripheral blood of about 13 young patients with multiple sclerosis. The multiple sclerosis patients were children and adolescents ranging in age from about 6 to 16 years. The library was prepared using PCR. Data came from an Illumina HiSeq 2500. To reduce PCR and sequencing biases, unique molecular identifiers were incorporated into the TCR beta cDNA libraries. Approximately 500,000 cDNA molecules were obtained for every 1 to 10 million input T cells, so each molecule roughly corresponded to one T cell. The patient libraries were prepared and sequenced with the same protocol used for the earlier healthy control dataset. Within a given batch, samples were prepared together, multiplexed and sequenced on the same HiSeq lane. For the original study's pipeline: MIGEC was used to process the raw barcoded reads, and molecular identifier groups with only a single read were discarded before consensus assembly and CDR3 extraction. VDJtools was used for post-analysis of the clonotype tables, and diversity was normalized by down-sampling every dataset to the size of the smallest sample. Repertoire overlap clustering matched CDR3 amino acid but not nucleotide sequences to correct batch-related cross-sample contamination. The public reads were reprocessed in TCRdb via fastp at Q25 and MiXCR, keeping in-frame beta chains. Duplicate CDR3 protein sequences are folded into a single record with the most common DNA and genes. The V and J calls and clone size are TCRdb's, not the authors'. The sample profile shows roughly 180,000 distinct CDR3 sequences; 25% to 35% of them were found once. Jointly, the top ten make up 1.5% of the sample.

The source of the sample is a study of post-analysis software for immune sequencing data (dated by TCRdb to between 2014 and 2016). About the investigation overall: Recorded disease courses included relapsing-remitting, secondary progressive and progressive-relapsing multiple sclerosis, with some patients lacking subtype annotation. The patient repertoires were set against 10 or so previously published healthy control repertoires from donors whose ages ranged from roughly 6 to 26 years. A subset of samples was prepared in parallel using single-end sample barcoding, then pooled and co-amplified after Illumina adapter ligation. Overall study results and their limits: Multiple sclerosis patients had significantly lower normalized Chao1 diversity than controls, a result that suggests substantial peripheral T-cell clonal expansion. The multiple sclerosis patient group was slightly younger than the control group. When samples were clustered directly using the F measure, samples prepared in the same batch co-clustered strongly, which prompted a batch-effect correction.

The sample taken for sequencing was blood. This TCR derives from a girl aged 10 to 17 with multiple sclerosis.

Read as DNA, the sequence is TGTGCCAGCAGTTTGGGGAGCGGACCCCTCCACTTT. The translation is CASSLGSGPLHF. The sequence is built from TRBV12-3 or TRBV12-4 and TRBJ1-6; the D gene is unclear. The trim is 3 bases for V and 12 bases for J, with a gap of 9 bases between the germline ends. The CDR3 starts with the cysteine, ends with the phenylalanine, and has 12 residues. Kept here is only the CDR3 DNA, which spans 36 bases and is read in frame from base 1.